In this sample, the clone carrying this TCR beta chain turned up many times. Its antigen is unknown. The CDR3 regions of TCR beta were amplified from RNA transcripts. HTBI primers were used for first-round RT-PCR of the TCR CDR3. Using its own MiXCR run on the multiplex PCR reads, TCRdb lists one record per CDR3 protein. The sample lists roughly 740,000 distinct CDR3 sequences, less than 20% occurring once. Germline assignment: CDR1 MDHEN and CDR2 SYDVKM. V lost 6 bases and J lost 4; bases outside the gene matches: 14. This CDR3 comprises 17 residues. This sample stems from a study of T cells in Graves' hyperthyroidism and ophthalmopathy. Aged 18 to 65, the patients had hyperthyroidism that was newly diagnosed and had lasted under 2 months. The diagnostic basis comprised clinical symptoms, serum thyroxine and TRAb, thyroid ultrasound and orbital computed tomography. PBMCs were derived from 10 ml fresh peripheral blood.

Study outcomes and limitations: Among thyroid clonotypes expanded above 0.001, most also appeared in blood.

The TCR comes from a man aged 18 to 30 with Graves' hyperthyroidism. Material: blood. The gene calls are TRBV28 and TRBJ2-3; the match to TRBD2 covers 9 bases. The CDR3: CASSNGVSGRSSDTQYF. DNA for the CDR3: TGTGCCAGCAGCAACGGGGTTAGCGGGAGATCATCAGATACGCAGTATTTT.